This T cell receptor (beta chain) was found in a study of neurological immune-mediated disorders. The sample holds many counts of this clonotype. Its antigen is not known. Study results and limitations: One related-CDR3 cluster, found by phylogenetic grouping, held repertoires of 18 of 34 multiple sclerosis patients and is a possible signature.

Using its own MiXCR run on the 5' RACE reads, TCRdb lists one record per CDR3 protein. This table has 30,000 to 40,000 distinct CDR3 sequences, 3% to 4% appearing once. This CDR3 contains 15 residues. CDR1 is MGHRA and CDR2 is YSYEKL in the germline V gene. With 1 base removed from V and 7 bases from J, the gap between germline ends came to 16 bases. The receptor was isolated from a man aged 30 to 45 with multiple sclerosis. V gene TRBV4-1 combines with J gene TRBJ1-1; D is uncertain. Sample: PBMCs. DNA of the CDR3: TGCGCCAGCAGCCAAGCGGTACTGGGAGTAGTTGAAGCTTTCTTT. Amino acid sequence: CASSQAVLGVVEAFF.